This record covers a single TCR beta chain. These data originate in a study of OX40 agonist ivuxolimab in advanced cancers. Study details: It was ivuxolimab, an agonistic anti-OX40 (CD134) antibody, that patients were treated with.

This CDR3 spans 17 amino acids. Trimming shortened V by 2 bases and J by 1 base, and 15 bases separated the two germline ends. CDR1 is MNHNS, CDR2 SASEGT, per germline. Assay used: immunoSEQ multiplex PCR; TCRdb lists only in-frame clones, some missing. This sample carries about 100,000 clones, more than 85% of them seen once, and the ten largest clones take around 0.58%. The sample was CD4+ or CD8+ T cells sorted from blood, taken in a trial of the OX40 agonist ivuxolimab. The clonotype comes from an adult with an advanced solid tumor such as melanoma, head and neck, liver or kidney cancer. The chain couples TRBV6-1 to TRBJ1-5; D remains ambiguous. The CDR3 nucleotides are TGTGCCAGCAGTGAATACGGGGTTGTGGTCAGCAATCAGCCCCAGCATTTT. Its translation: CASSEYGVVVSNQPQHF.